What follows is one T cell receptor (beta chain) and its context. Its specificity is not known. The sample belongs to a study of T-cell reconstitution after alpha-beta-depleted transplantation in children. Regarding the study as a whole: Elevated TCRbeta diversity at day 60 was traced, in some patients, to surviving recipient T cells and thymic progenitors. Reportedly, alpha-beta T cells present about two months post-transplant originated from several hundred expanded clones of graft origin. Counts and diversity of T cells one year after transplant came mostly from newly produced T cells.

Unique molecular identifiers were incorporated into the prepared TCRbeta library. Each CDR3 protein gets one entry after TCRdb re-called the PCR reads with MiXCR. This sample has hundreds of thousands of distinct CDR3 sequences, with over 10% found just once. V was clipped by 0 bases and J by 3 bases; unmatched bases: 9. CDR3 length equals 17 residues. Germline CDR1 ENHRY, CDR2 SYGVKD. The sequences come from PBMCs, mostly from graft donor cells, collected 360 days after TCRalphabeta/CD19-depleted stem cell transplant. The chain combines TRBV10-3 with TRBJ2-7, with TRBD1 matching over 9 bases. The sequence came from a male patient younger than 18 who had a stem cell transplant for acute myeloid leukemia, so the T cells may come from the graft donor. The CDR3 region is CAISESTGTGIDYEQYF. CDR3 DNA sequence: TGTGCCATCAGTGAGTCAACCGGGACAGGGATAGACTACGAGCAGTACTTC.